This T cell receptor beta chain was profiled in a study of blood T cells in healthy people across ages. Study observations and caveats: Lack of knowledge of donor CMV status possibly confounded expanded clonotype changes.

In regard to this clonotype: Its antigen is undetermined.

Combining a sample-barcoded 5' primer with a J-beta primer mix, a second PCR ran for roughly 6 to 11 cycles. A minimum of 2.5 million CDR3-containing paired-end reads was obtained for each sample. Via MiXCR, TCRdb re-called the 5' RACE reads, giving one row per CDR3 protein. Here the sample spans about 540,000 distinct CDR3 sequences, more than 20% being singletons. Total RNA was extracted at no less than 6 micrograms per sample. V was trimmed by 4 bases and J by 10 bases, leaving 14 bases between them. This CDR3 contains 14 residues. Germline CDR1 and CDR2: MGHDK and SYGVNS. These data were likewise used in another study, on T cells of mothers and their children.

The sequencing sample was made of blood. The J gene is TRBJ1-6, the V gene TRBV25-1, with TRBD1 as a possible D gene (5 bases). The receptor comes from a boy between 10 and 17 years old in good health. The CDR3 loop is CASSVGGSRSPLHF. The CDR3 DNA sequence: TGTGCCAGCAGTGTTGGGGGGTCAAGGTCACCCCTCCACTTT.